The 11 T cell receptor beta chains listed next were all sequenced from one sample in a study of shared clonotypes between healthy human individuals. Generated by immunoSEQ multiplex PCR, the TCRdb table keeps only in-frame clones and is missing some. This table holds some 2 million clones, over 85% found once. Sequenced material: naive CD4+ T cells sorted from blood. Stated subset: CD45RA+ positively selected. Receptors were obtained from a man between 18 and 29 years old in good health.

The CDR3 sequence is CASSQTGRTNEKLFF. CDR3 DNA: TGCGCCAGCAGCCAAACCGGTCGAACTAATGAAAAACTGTTTTTT. The V call is TRBV4-1, the J call TRBJ1-4; no clear D. This CDR3 spans 15 amino acids. Trimming shortened V by 2 bases and J by 1 base, and 8 bases separated the two germline ends. The V gene's germline CDR1 is MGHRA and CDR2 YSYEKL.

This chain uses TRBV5-1 with TRBJ1-1; D might be TRBD1 (5 bases). Trimming removed 0 bases from V and 9 bases from J, with 12 bases in between. The CDR3 has 13 amino acids. Germline CDR1 and CDR2: SGHRS and YFSETQ. DNA of the CDR3: TGCGCCAGCAGCTTGGCAGGGAGGTCTAAAGCTTTCTTT. Amino acid sequence: CASSLAGRSKAFF.

This clone was counted a single time. The V call is TRBV27, the J call TRBJ2-7, with 7 bases aligning to TRBD1. J gave up 2 bases and V 9 bases, and 4 bases lay outside the gene matches. Germline V gives CDR1 MNHEY, CDR2 SMNVEV (reference sequence). The CDR3 covers 12 residues. In DNA, the CDR3 is TGTGCCAGTTGGGACAGTCCCTACGAGCAGTACTTC. Residues: CASWDSPYEQYF.

The V gene is TRBV29-1, the J gene TRBJ1-4; D call uncertain. The V and J ends lost 5 bases and 0 bases respectively, with 7 bases between them. CDR1 SQVTM and CDR2 ANQGSEA come from the germline V gene. CDR3 length: 13 amino acids. CDR3 in amino acids: CSVLITTNEKLFF. In DNA form, the CDR3 reads TGCAGCGTTCTCATAACAACTAATGAAAAACTGTTTTTT. Full variable domain (missing parts from reference TRBV29-1 and TRBJ1-4): SAVISQKPSRDICQRGTSLTIQCQVDSQVTMMFWYRQQPGQSLTLIATANQGSEATYESGFVIDKFPISRPNLTFSTLTVSNMSPEDSSIYLCSVLITTNEKLFFGSGTQLSVL.

Worth noting for this clone: The same CDR3 also results from other DNA sequences found in this sample. This chain uses TRBV5-1 with TRBJ2-7; a possible D gene is TRBD1 (5 bases). This CDR3 has 14 amino acids. Trimming took off 1 base at V and 2 bases at J, with 10 bases between the two ends. Germline assignment: CDR1 SGHRS and CDR2 YFSETQ. CDR3 amino acids: CASSLRSGPYEQYF. In nucleotides, the CDR3 is TGCGCCAGCAGCTTGAGGTCAGGGCCCTACGAGCAGTACTTC.

The chain carries TRBV1 and TRBJ2-2; TRBD2, as called in the table, went unchecked against the DNA. TRBV1 is a pseudogene segment. The CDR3 consists of 15 residues. The CDR3 loop is CTSSLLAGGTGELFF. CDR3 DNA sequence: TGCACCAGCAGCCTTCTAGCGGGGGGCACCGGGGAGCTGTTTTTT.

The table lists this clone with a few counts. The gene calls are TRBV4-1 and TRBJ1-5; D is ambiguous. The CDR3 is 15 amino acids. V was cut by 0 bases and J by 5 bases, with 11 bases left in between. Per germline, CDR1 MGHRA and CDR2 YSYEKL. CDR3 amino acids: CASSQERPVDQPQHF. CDR3 nucleotide sequence: TGCGCCAGCAGCCAAGAACGTCCGGTAGATCAGCCCCAGCATTTT.

This clone was recorded once. This chain connects TRBV5-1 to TRBJ2-5; 12 bases align to TRBD1. The CDR3 totals 16 residues. CDR1 SGHRS and CDR2 YFSETQ come from the germline V gene. After removal of 0 bases from V and 5 bases from J, the junction contained 5 bases not matched to a gene. The CDR3 nucleotides are TGCGCCAGCAGCTTGGCCGGGACAGGGGGCGTGGAGACCCAGTACTTC. Translation gives CASSLAGTGGVETQYF.

A single count supports this clone. This chain uses TRBV5-1 with TRBJ1-6, with 7 bases that match TRBD1. The V gene's germline CDR1 is SGHRS and CDR2 YFSETQ. The CDR3 has 14 residues. V trimming: 4 bases; J trimming: 4 bases; junction bases outside the gene matches: 2. CDR3 region: CASSTGEYNSPLHF. Written as DNA, the CDR3 is TGCGCCAGCAGCACAGGGGAATATAATTCACCCCTCCACTTT.

The chain has TRBV30 and TRBJ1-1; D might be TRBD1 (6 bases). Trimming pared 2 bases from V and 1 base from J, leaving 14 bases between. CDR3 length: 15 residues. Germline V gene lookup returns CDR1 GTSNPN and CDR2 SVGIG (reference sequence). The CDR3 is CAWSRGGLGNTEAFF. As DNA, the CDR3 is TGTGCCTGGAGTAGAGGGGGGCTAGGGAACACTGAAGCTTTCTTT.

This chain links TRBV9 with TRBJ1-2; weak D call: TRBD1 (5 bases). This CDR3 has 14 amino acids. In germline, CDR1 is SGDLS, CDR2 YYNGEE. V lost 1 base and J 6 bases, leaving 13 bases between the germline ends. In DNA, the CDR3 is TGTGCCAGCAGCGTACGGCAGGGAGTAAATGGCTACACCTTC. Amino acids: CASSVRQGVNGYTF.